The sequence of this T cell receptor (beta chain) was determined in a study of T-cell reconstitution after alpha-beta-depleted transplantation in children. Unique molecular identifiers were built into the TCRbeta library. One entry per CDR3 protein, called by TCRdb with MiXCR from the PCR reads. The profile covers a few hundred thousand distinct CDR3 sequences, with more than 10% appearing a single time and over 3.5% taken by the ten largest. This clonotype occurred a few times. CDR1 LNHNV and CDR2 YYDKDF come from the germline V gene (reference sequence). The V and J ends lost 3 bases and 1 base, in that order; junction bases with no gene match: 7. The CDR3 length is 16 residues.

The material sequenced was PBMCs, taken from the stem cell graft. The rearrangement joins TRBV15 to TRBJ2-3; 7 positions agree with TRBD1. This clonotype was sampled from a human donor who donated a stem cell graft to a child with Fanconi anemia. CDR3 region: CATSRNRDRGTDTQYF. The DNA of the CDR3 is TGTGCCACCAGCAGGAACCGGGACAGAGGCACAGATACGCAGTATTTT.